This record looks at one T cell receptor beta chain sequence and its context. The antigen remains undetermined. The data originate from a study of early T cells in non-severe SARS-CoV-2 infection. Study-level findings and limits: VDJdb-based matching was biased toward anti-spike CD8 responses and missed private and CD4 specificities.

Unique molecular identifier tags were affixed to discrete cDNA molecules. TCRdb re-called the 5' RACE reads through MiXCR, storing one row per CDR3 protein. The table includes about 83,000 distinct CDR3 sequences, 10% to 15% detected once. Sequencing was carried out using whole blood. The TCR was taken from an adult who was a healthcare worker with PCR-confirmed SARS-CoV-2 infection or an uninfected control (not recorded which).

In nucleotides, the CDR3 is TGTGCCAGCAGCCCATACCTTGTGGGAGGCCCTGAAGCTTTCTTT. Translating gives CASSPYLVGGPEAFF. This sequence joins TRBV9 and TRBJ1-1; D ambiguous. V lost 4 bases to trimming and J lost 6 bases, with 19 bases between them. CDR1 is SGDLS and CDR2 is YYNGEE in the germline V gene. The CDR3 totals 15 residues.